Sequencing of this T cell receptor beta chain was carried out in a study of PD-1 blockade in classical Hodgkin lymphoma. To note about this clone: Its specificity is not known.

V was shortened by 2 bases and J by 5 bases, with 10 bases between the two germline ends. CDR3 length: 14 residues. Per the germline V gene, CDR1 is MNHNS and CDR2 is SASEGT. After autologous stem cell transplantation all patients relapsed, and prior brentuximab vedotin exposure differed between cohorts. Findings and caveats of the study: Healthy donors reportedly exceeded newly diagnosed patients in baseline TCR diversity.

Measured with immunoSEQ multiplex PCR; TCRdb has only the in-frame clones, and not every one. Counted here are about 97,000 clones, 65% to 85% occurring once; the ten biggest clones make up over 9%. Sequenced here: peripheral blood mononuclear cells (PBMCs), sampled at baseline. V is TRBV6-1 and J is TRBJ1-5; maybe TRBD1 (6 bases). The receptor's source is a human donor with classical Hodgkin lymphoma. The DNA for the CDR3 is TGTGCCAGCAGTGAATGGGGGCCCGATCAGCCCCAGCATTTT. Encoded protein: CASSEWGPDQPQHF.